The next 14 T cell receptor beta chains were all read from a single sample in a study of vaccination and CD4 T cells after COVID-19 (dated by TCRdb to about 2022). The sample's time point label, in plain terms: late sampling 161 to 241 days after vaccination in three convalescent patients. This specimen's treatment or condition label, per the study, means: roughly 10-day PBMC culture with coronavirus spike peptide pools or control peptides (ViraFEST assay). These receptors' targets are unknown. The library relied on PCR. For sequencing, an Illumina iSeq 100 was employed. DNA from cultured CD4+ T cells underwent TCR sequencing with the Oncomine TCR Beta short-read assay at the Johns Hopkins FTIC core. The public reads were run again by TCRdb, first through fastp at Q25 and then through MiXCR, and only productive beta chains were kept. Rows are combined by CDR3 protein, so each entry shows the most common genes and DNA. The sample data list about 25,000 distinct CDR3 sequences, and 36% of these were observed just once. Together, the top ten hold 3% to 4% of the sample.

Sequencing was performed on CD4+ T cells from blood, cultured in vitro, taken about 7 months after SARS-CoV-2 vaccination. The receptor source for this set is a human donor who had recovered from COVID-19.

This chain uses TRBV7-2 with TRBJ2-7, with D possibly TRBD2 on 5 matching bases. The ends were cut back, 5 bases at V and 3 bases at J, with 17 bases in the middle. This CDR3 comprises 15 residues. Germline values: CDR1 SGHTA, CDR2 FQGNSA. CDR3 protein: CASSPRRASGYEQYF. The CDR3 DNA sequence: TGTGCCAGCAGCCCCCGGCGGGCATCAGGCTACGAGCAGTACTTC.

This clonotype has only a few counts. The rearrangement uses TRBV6-5 and TRBJ1-6; weak D call: TRBD1 (6 bases). The V end lost 0 bases, the J end lost 10 bases, and 16 bases lay between the germline ends. This CDR3 is 16 amino acids long. The V gene's germline CDR1 is MNHEY and CDR2 SVGAGI. The CDR3 DNA is TGTGCCAGCAGTTACTCGATTTGGACAGTTCAGTCACCCCTCCACTTT. The encoded protein is CASSYSIWTVQSPLHF.

The V gene is TRBV6-1, the J gene TRBJ1-1, with D maybe TRBD1 (5 bases). Trimming removed 7 bases at V and 4 bases at J, with 25 bases between. The CDR3 is 17 residues long. Germline lookup yields CDR1 MNHNS and CDR2 SASEGT. In DNA, the CDR3 is TGTGCCAGCACCATCAAGAGACGGGGGAGAGGTCTCACTGAAGCTTTCTTT. Its translation: CASTIKRRGRGLTEAFF.

The rearrangement uses TRBV7-9 and TRBJ1-3; no firm D call. This CDR3 region has 14 residues. V lost 2 bases and J 1 base, leaving 6 bases between the germline ends. Germline assignment: CDR1 SEHNR and CDR2 FQNEAQ (reference sequence). The CDR3, as DNA: TGTGCCAGCAGCTTAATGGCATCTGGAAACACCATATATTTT. It translates to CASSLMASGNTIYF.

Judged by abundance, this clonotype is medium-sized. The CDR3 DNA sequence: TGCAGTGCTAACAAAGACAGTGGAAATAGCAATCAGCCCCAGCATTTT. Translating gives CSANKDSGNSNQPQHF. The V and J genes are TRBV20-1 and TRBJ1-5, with D perhaps matching TRBD1 (5 bases). The V gene's germline CDR1 is DFQATT and CDR2 SNEGSKA (reference sequence). Trimming removed 4 bases from V and 0 bases from J, with 16 bases in between. The CDR3 runs to 16 residues.

The rearrangement joins TRBV27 to TRBJ2-1, with a possible D match to TRBD2 (5 bases). The V end was cut by 4 bases, the J end by 2 bases, with 12 bases between. The CDR3 is 15 residues long. The germline CDR1 and CDR2 sequences are MNHEY and SMNVEV (reference sequence). The CDR3 region is CASSSPTGTYNEQFF. CDR3 nucleotide sequence: TGTGCCAGCAGTTCGCCGACGGGAACCTACAATGAGCAGTTCTTC.

This clonotype was recorded a few times. The chain uses TRBV6-1 and TRBJ2-6; no definite D call. The CDR3 runs to 15 residues. The germline V gene has CDR1 MNHNS and CDR2 SASEGT. V lost 6 bases to trimming and J lost 2 bases, with 11 bases between them. CDR3 sequence: CASRLGKAGANVLTF. In DNA, the CDR3 is TGTGCCAGCAGGTTGGGGAAGGCTGGGGCCAACGTCCTGACTTTC.

This sequence joins TRBV19 and TRBJ2-3; tentative D call: TRBD2 (5 bases). The CDR3 runs 15 residues. The V gene lost 7 bases and the J gene lost 2 bases, with 16 bases spanning the gap. Germline loops: CDR1 LNHDA, CDR2 SQIVND (reference sequence). The CDR3 loop is CASNGVGLDTDTQYF. The DNA of the CDR3 is TGTGCCAGTAACGGGGTTGGGCTGGACACAGATACGCAGTATTTT.

J is TRBJ2-3 and V is TRBV7-3; D possibly corresponds to TRBD2 (6 bases). This CDR3 is 16 amino acids long. CDR1 is SGHTA and CDR2 is FQGTGA in the germline V gene. Deletions cut 5 bases from V and 2 bases from J, with 17 bases between. The CDR3 is CASSPRGAGYTDTQYF. CDR3 nucleotides: TGTGCCAGCAGCCCCCGGGGAGCGGGCTACACAGATACGCAGTATTTT.

The rearrangement links TRBV5-6 to TRBJ1-1; D unclear. The V gene's germline CDR1 is SGHDT and CDR2 YYEEEE. The CDR3 loop spans 13 amino acids. Deletions cut 0 bases from V and 7 bases from J, with 10 bases between. The CDR3 region has the DNA TGTGCCAGCAGCTTGGTAAGTCGGAATGAAGCTTTCTTT. Its protein product is CASSLVSRNEAFF.

V and J are TRBV19 and TRBJ2-3; weak D call: TRBD2 (5 bases). V was shortened by 3 bases and J by 6 bases, with 19 bases between the two germline ends. CDR1 is LNHDA and CDR2 is SQIVND in the germline V gene (reference sequence). The CDR3 runs to 16 residues. The CDR3 sequence: CASSMPGGATRDTQYF. In DNA form, the CDR3 reads TGTGCCAGTAGTATGCCCGGAGGTGCAACCCGTGATACGCAGTATTTT.

The sample holds a few counts of this clonotype. This rearrangement joins TRBV7-3 to TRBJ2-1; 7 bases agree with TRBD2. The ends lost 0 bases at V and 8 bases at J; junction bases unmatched: 7. The V gene's germline CDR1 is SGHTA and CDR2 FQGTGA. The CDR3 loop spans 15 amino acids. The CDR3 spells CASSLTGGPSYEQFF. CDR3 sequence (DNA): TGTGCCAGCAGCTTAACGGGAGGGCCTTCCTATGAGCAGTTCTTC.

This clonotype is deemed medium-sized. The chain uses TRBV7-2 and TRBJ2-3; D not resolved. CDR3 length: 11 amino acids. Trimming took 5 bases from V and 6 from J, leaving 6 bases between them. Germline CDR1 SGHTA, CDR2 FQGNSA. The CDR3 region is CASSVLDTQYF. DNA of the CDR3: TGTGCCAGCAGCGTATTGGATACGCAGTATTTT.

This clonotype has just a few counts. The chain has TRBV27 and TRBJ2-6; D not certain. The germline V gene has CDR1 MNHEY and CDR2 SMNVEV (reference sequence). V was cut by 6 bases and J by 3 bases, with 12 bases left in between. The CDR3 length is 15 residues. The CDR3 here is CASRETGVGANVLTF. DNA of the CDR3: TGTGCCAGCAGGGAAACTGGGGTTGGGGCCAACGTCCTGACTTTC.